The 8 T cell receptor beta chains listed next were all sequenced from one sample in a study of T cells after yellow fever vaccination. From the 5' RACE reads, TCRdb called clonotypes with MiXCR, one entry per CDR3 protein. Among 620,000 or so distinct CDR3 sequences listed, around 12% were seen once. The source was PBMCs, collected on the day of the yellow fever booster vaccination. The receptors shown here come from a man younger than 45 who received the YFV17D yellow fever vaccine.

The CDR3 reads CASSHGQAGGYTF. CDR3 DNA sequence: TGTGCCAGCAGTCATGGACAGGCCGGTGGCTACACCTTC. This chain uses TRBV6-6 with TRBJ1-2; 7 positions agree with TRBD1. With V trimmed by 5 bases and J by 7 bases, 7 bases remained unmatched. The germline gives CDR1 MNHNY, CDR2 SVGAGI (reference sequence). This CDR3 has 13 amino acids.

The rearrangement links TRBV29-1 to TRBJ1-2; 8 nucleotides align to TRBD1. V lost 3 bases and J lost 6; bases outside the gene matches: 9. This CDR3 region has 14 residues. CDR1 SQVTM and CDR2 ANQGSEA come from the germline V gene. The CDR3 DNA is TGCAGCGTTGATAGAGGCACAGGGGGAGATGGCTACACCTTC. Translating gives CSVDRGTGGDGYTF.

The chain uses TRBV30 and TRBJ1-3; D gene ambiguous. V was trimmed by 8 bases and J by 0 bases, leaving 5 bases between them. The CDR3 spans 11 residues. The germline V gene has CDR1 GTSNPN and CDR2 SVGIG (reference sequence). The CDR3 loop is CAEFSGNTIYF. CDR3 DNA: TGTGCCGAGTTCTCTGGAAACACCATATATTTT.

This clonotype was counted a few times. This chain joins TRBV4-3 and TRBJ2-1, with D possibly matching TRBD2 (7 bases). This CDR3 contains 17 residues. V shed 10 bases and J shed 6 bases, with 28 bases lying between them. Germline loops: CDR1 LGHNA, CDR2 YSLEER. The CDR3 loop reads CATKGDTQRENGNEQFF. CDR3 bases: TGCGCCACTAAGGGGGATACACAGCGGGAAAACGGCAATGAGCAGTTCTTC.

The V call is TRBV5-1, the J call TRBJ1-1; D is perhaps TRBD1 (5 bases). The germline V gene encodes CDR1 SGHRS and CDR2 YFSETQ. The ends were cut back, 1 base at V and 4 bases at J, with 17 bases in the middle. This CDR3 has 16 amino acids. This chain's CDR3 is CASSLLNTVGGTEAFF. The CDR3 bases are TGCGCCAGCAGCTTGTTAAATACGGTGGGGGGCACTGAAGCTTTCTTT.

This sequence joins TRBV6-5 and TRBJ2-5; TRBD1 aligns across 7 bases. With V trimmed by 2 bases and J by 10 bases, 10 bases remained unmatched. The V gene's germline CDR1 is MNHEY and CDR2 SVGAGI. The CDR3 consists of 14 residues. The CDR3 DNA sequence: TGTGCCAGCAGTTACGACAGGGCCTCCCAACGCCAGTACTTC. Encoded protein: CASSYDRASQRQYF.

This clonotype was seen only a few times. The chain is built from TRBV29-1 and TRBJ1-4; D remains unclear. V lost 6 bases to trimming and J lost 3 bases, with 11 bases between them. The CDR3 covers 13 residues. Germline CDR1 reads SQVTM; CDR2 reads ANQGSEA. CDR3 protein: CSVVAGANEKLFF. CDR3 nucleotide sequence: TGCAGCGTGGTGGCCGGGGCTAATGAAAAACTGTTTTTT.

The chain joins TRBV29-1 to TRBJ2-5; D is unresolved. CDR1 and CDR2 (germline): SQVTM, ANQGSEA. The CDR3 runs to 12 residues. The V end lost 7 bases, the J end lost 2 bases, and 11 bases lay between the germline ends. CDR3 DNA sequence: TGCAGCGCATGGACCGATCAAGAGACCCAGTACTTC. Translation: CSAWTDQETQYF.